Sequencing of this T cell receptor beta chain was carried out in a study of T cells after yellow fever vaccination. The CDR3 is 19 amino acids. Study observations and caveats: Most clones from primary vaccination resurfaced after the booster (approximately 96% CD4, around 91% CD8).

TCRdb fed the 5' RACE reads into MiXCR, producing one record per CDR3 protein. The sample consists of about 510,000 distinct CDR3 sequences, roughly 22% of them appearing once. This clonotype has just a few counts. Its cognate antigen is unknown. The sample here was PBMCs, taken approximately 22 days after the first yellow fever vaccination. The sequence was collected from a man between 18 and 35 years old who received the YFV17D yellow fever vaccine. This sequence joins TRBV21-1 and TRBJ2-3; the table's D call TRBD2 went unverified against the DNA. TRBV21-1 is annotated as a pseudogene. CDR3 residues: CASSKGPLRLAGGTDTQYF. CDR3 nucleotide sequence: TGTGCCAGCAGCAAAGGGCCCCTAAGACTAGCGGGGGGCACAGATACGCAGTATTTT.